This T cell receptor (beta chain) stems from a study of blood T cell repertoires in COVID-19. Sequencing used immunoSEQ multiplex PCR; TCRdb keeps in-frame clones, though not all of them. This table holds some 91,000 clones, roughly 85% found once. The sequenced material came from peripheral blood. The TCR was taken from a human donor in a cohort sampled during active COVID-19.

The CDR3 DNA is TGTGCCAGCAGCTTAGTTTCCGCAGCCTACGAGCAGTACTTC. Translated: CASSLVSAAYEQYF. The chain employs TRBV7-8 and TRBJ2-7; no clear D. The V end lost 1 base, the J end lost 2 bases, and 9 bases lay between the germline ends. The CDR3 sequence is 14 residues long. Looked up from germline, CDR1 is SGHVS and CDR2 is FQNEAQ.